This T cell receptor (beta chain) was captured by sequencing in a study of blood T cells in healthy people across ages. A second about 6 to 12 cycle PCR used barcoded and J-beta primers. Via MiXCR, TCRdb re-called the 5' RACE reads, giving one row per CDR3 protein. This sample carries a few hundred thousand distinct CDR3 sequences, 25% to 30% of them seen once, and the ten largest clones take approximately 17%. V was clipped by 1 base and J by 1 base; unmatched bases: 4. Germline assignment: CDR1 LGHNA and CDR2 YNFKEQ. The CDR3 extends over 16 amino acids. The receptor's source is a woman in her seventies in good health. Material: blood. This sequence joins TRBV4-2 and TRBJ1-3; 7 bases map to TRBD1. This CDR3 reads CASSQVTGLSGNTIYF. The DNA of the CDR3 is TGTGCCAGCAGCCAAGTGACAGGGCTTTCTGGAAACACCATATATTTT.